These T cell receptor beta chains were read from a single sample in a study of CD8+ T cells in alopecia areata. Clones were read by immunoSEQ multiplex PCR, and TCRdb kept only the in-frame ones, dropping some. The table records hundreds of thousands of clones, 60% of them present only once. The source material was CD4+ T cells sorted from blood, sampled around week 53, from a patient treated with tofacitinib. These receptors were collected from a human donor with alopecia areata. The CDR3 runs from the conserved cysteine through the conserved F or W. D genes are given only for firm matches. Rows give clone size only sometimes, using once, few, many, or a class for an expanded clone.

CDR3 protein: CAWSGTAFQETQYF
CDR3 DNA: TGTGCCTGGAGTGGGACAGCTTTCCAAGAGACCCAGTACTTC
V gene: TRBV30
D gene: .
clone size: .
J gene: TRBJ2-5

CDR3 protein: CASSESSYEQYF
CDR3 DNA: TGTGCCAGCAGCGAAAGCTCCTACGAGCAGTACTTC
V gene: TRBV2
D gene: .
clone size: .
J gene: TRBJ2-7

CDR3 protein: CAISETPRAGELFF
CDR3 DNA: TGTGCCATCAGTGAGACCCCTCGGGCCGGGGAGCTGTTTTTT
V gene: TRBV10-3
D gene: .
clone size: medium-sized
J gene: TRBJ2-2

CDR3 protein: CAWSGTSGGRTDTQYF
CDR3 DNA: TGTGCCTGGAGTGGGACTAGCGGGGGCCGCACAGATACGCAGTATTTT
V gene: TRBV30
D gene: TRBD2
clone size: .
J gene: TRBJ2-3

CDR3 protein: CSVEDRGYTGELFF
CDR3 DNA: TGCAGCGTTGAAGATAGGGGATACACCGGGGAGCTGTTTTTT
V gene: TRBV29-1
D gene: .
clone size: once
J gene: TRBJ2-2

CDR3 protein: CASSQDLGSPLHF
CDR3 DNA: TGTGCCAGCAGCCAAGATTTGGGGTCACCCCTCCACTTT
V gene: TRBV14
D gene: .
clone size: few
J gene: TRBJ1-6

CDR3 protein: CATSRGHGGNYEQYF
CDR3 DNA: TGTGCCACCAGCAGAGGTCACGGAGGGAACTACGAGCAGTACTTC
V gene: TRBV15
D gene: .
clone size: .
J gene: TRBJ2-7

CDR3 protein: CASSLVRGTNSYGYTF
CDR3 DNA: TGTGCCAGCAGCTTGGTCCGGGGTACTAATTCCTATGGCTACACCTTC
V gene: TRBV5-6
D gene: .
clone size: .
J gene: TRBJ1-2

CDR3 protein: CASSLQGANEKLFF
CDR3 DNA: TGCGCCAGCAGCTTGCAGGGGGCGAATGAAAAACTGTTTTTT
V gene: TRBV5-1
D gene: TRBD1
clone size: few
J gene: TRBJ1-4

CDR3 protein: CASSTGGASGELFF
CDR3 DNA: TGTGCCAGCAGCACCGGGGGCGCGAGCGGGGAGCTGTTTTTT
V gene: TRBV7-2
D gene: .
clone size: few
J gene: TRBJ2-2

CDR3 protein: CASSLSRGYRVETQYF
CDR3 DNA: TGTGCCAGCAGCTTATCCAGGGGATACCGGGTCGAGACCCAGTACTTC
V gene: TRBV5-6
D gene: .
clone size: .
J gene: TRBJ2-5

CDR3 protein: CSVAEVHNEQFF
CDR3 DNA: TGCAGCGTTGCGGAAGTCCACAATGAGCAGTTCTTC
V gene: TRBV29-1
D gene: .
clone size: .
J gene: TRBJ2-1

CDR3 protein: CASSPRDEQFF
CDR3 DNA: TGTGCCAGCAGTCCCAGGGATGAGCAGTTCTTC
V gene: TRBV6-6
D gene: .
clone size: .
J gene: TRBJ2-1

CDR3 protein: CAISNSAYQETQYF
CDR3 DNA: TGTGCCATCAGCAATAGCGCCTACCAAGAGACCCAGTACTTC
V gene: TRBV10-3
D gene: .
clone size: few
J gene: TRBJ2-5

CDR3 protein: CASSQPTGLRQYGYTF
CDR3 DNA: TGCGCCAGCAGCCAACCGACAGGGTTGCGTCAGTATGGCTACACCTTC
V gene: TRBV4-1
D gene: TRBD1
clone size: few
J gene: TRBJ1-2

CDR3 protein: CASSSQVTQYF
CDR3 DNA: TGTGCCAGCAGCTCTCAGGTCACCCAGTACTTC
V gene: TRBV7-2
D gene: .
clone size: .
J gene: TRBJ2-5

CDR3 protein: CASSRSDRPGTAGANVLTF
CDR3 DNA: TGTGCCAGCAGCCGCTCAGACAGGCCGGGCACGGCTGGGGCCAACGTCCTGACTTTC
V gene: TRBV14
D gene: .
clone size: .
J gene: TRBJ2-6

CDR3 protein: CAISETESTNEKLFF
CDR3 DNA: TGTGCCATCAGTGAGACTGAAAGTACTAATGAAAAACTGTTTTTT
V gene: TRBV10-3
D gene: .
clone size: .
J gene: TRBJ1-4

CDR3 protein: CASSLEQGGSPLHF
CDR3 DNA: TGTGCCAGCAGCTTGGAACAGGGAGGTTCACCCCTCCACTTT
V gene: TRBV5-4
D gene: .
clone size: .
J gene: TRBJ1-6

CDR3 protein: CASSGDSLLAKNIQYF
CDR3 DNA: TGTGCCAGCAGCGGGGACAGTCTTCTAGCCAAAAACATTCAGTACTTC
V gene: TRBV13
D gene: TRBD1
clone size: .
J gene: TRBJ2-4

CDR3 protein: CSVEGLTGFDETQYF
CDR3 DNA: TGCAGCGTTGAAGGGCTGACAGGGTTTGACGAGACCCAGTACTTC
V gene: TRBV29-1
D gene: TRBD1
clone size: .
J gene: TRBJ2-5

CDR3 protein: CASSQDRGRSTDTQYF
CDR3 DNA: TGTGCCAGCAGCCAAGATCGTGGCAGAAGCACAGATACGCAGTATTTT
V gene: TRBV14
D gene: .
clone size: few
J gene: TRBJ2-3

CDR3 protein: CAWSRGDQPQHF
CDR3 DNA: TGTGCCTGGAGTCGGGGAGATCAGCCCCAGCATTTT
V gene: TRBV30
D gene: .
clone size: .
J gene: TRBJ1-5

CDR3 protein: CASSVAGGPETQYF
CDR3 DNA: TGTGCCAGCAGCGTAGCGGGGGGGCCAGAGACCCAGTACTTC
V gene: TRBV5-6
D gene: TRBD2
clone size: few
J gene: TRBJ2-5

CDR3 protein: CAWVTGRYGYTF
CDR3 DNA: TGTGCCTGGGTTACAGGGAGGTATGGCTACACCTTC
V gene: TRBV30
D gene: .
clone size: .
J gene: TRBJ1-2

CDR3 protein: CASSPHGQGVGYTF
CDR3 DNA: TGTGCCAGCAGCCCCCACGGACAGGGTGTTGGCTACACCTTC
V gene: TRBV6-4
D gene: TRBD1
clone size: .
J gene: TRBJ1-2

CDR3 protein: CASSKQGLYQPQHF
CDR3 DNA: TGTGCCAGCAGTAAACAGGGTTTATATCAGCCCCAGCATTTT
V gene: TRBV6-5
D gene: .
clone size: .
J gene: TRBJ1-5

CDR3 protein: CASSYPSGTGSYEQYF
CDR3 DNA: TGTGCCAGCAGCTATCCTTCCGGGACAGGCTCCTACGAGCAGTACTTC
V gene: TRBV7-2
D gene: TRBD1
clone size: once
J gene: TRBJ2-7

CDR3 protein: CASSADRGRIRRGGYTF
CDR3 DNA: TGTGCCAGCAGCGCTGACAGGGGGCGCATAAGACGCGGTGGCTACACCTTC
V gene: TRBV2
D gene: TRBD1
clone size: .
J gene: TRBJ1-2

CDR3 protein: CASSPERADTQYF
CDR3 DNA: TGCGCCAGCAGCCCGGAGAGGGCAGATACGCAGTATTTT
V gene: TRBV5-1
D gene: .
clone size: many
J gene: TRBJ2-3

CDR3 protein: CASSRTSGGQETQYF
CDR3 DNA: TGTGCCAGCAGCCGGACTAGCGGGGGCCAAGAGACCCAGTACTTC
V gene: TRBV28
D gene: TRBD2
clone size: few
J gene: TRBJ2-5

CDR3 protein: CAISAATGIAYEQYF
CDR3 DNA: TGTGCCATCAGTGCTGCGACAGGCATAGCCTACGAGCAGTACTTC
V gene: TRBV10-3
D gene: .
clone size: .
J gene: TRBJ2-7